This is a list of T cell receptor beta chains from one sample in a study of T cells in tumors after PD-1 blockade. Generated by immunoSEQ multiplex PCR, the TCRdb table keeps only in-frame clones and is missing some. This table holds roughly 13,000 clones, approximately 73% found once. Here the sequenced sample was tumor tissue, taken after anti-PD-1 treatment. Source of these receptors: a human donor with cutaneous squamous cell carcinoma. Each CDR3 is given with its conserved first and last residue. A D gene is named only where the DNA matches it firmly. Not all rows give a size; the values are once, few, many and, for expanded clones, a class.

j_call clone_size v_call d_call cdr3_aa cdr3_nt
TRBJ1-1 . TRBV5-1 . CASSFRGEGTEAFF TGCGCCAGCAGCTTCAGGGGAGAGGGCACTGAAGCTTTCTTT
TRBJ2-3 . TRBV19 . CASTIEGRGTVTDTQYF TGTGCCAGTACGATTGAGGGTCGGGGTACGGTGACAGATACGCAGTATTTT
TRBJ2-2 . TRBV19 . CASSPTRNTGELFF TGTGCCAGTAGTCCGACTAGAAACACCGGGGAGCTGTTTTTT
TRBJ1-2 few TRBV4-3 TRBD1 CASSQDETGYYGYTF TGCGCCAGCAGCCAAGATGAGACAGGGTACTATGGCTACACCTTC
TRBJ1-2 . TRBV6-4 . CASSDSILGGNYGYTF TGTGCCAGCAGTGACTCGATCCTTGGCGGCAACTATGGCTACACCTTC
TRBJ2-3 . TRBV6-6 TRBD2 CASLLAGGPRVDTQYF TGTGCCAGCCTTCTAGCGGGAGGGCCTCGGGTAGATACGCAGTATTTT
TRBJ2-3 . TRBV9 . CASSVGTGVDTQYF TGTGCCAGCAGCGTAGGAACGGGAGTTGATACGCAGTATTTT
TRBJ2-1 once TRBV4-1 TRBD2 CASSRTTAGAYNEQFF TGCGCCAGCAGCCGCACCACCGCGGGAGCCTACAATGAGCAGTTCTTC
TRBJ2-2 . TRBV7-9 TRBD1 CASNSGTGTPGGTGELFF TGTGCCAGCAACTCGGGGACAGGGACCCCCGGTGGCACCGGGGAGCTGTTTTTT
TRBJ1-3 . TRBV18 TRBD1 CASSPRDRVSGNTIYF TGTGCCAGCTCACCACGGGACAGGGTCTCTGGAAACACCATATATTTT
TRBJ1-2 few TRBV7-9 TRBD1 CASSLGYRGYGYTF TGTGCCAGCAGCTTAGGGTACAGGGGCTATGGCTACACCTTC
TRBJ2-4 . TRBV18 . CASSQQGGFDIQYF TGTGCCAGCTCACAACAGGGGGGGTTCGACATTCAGTACTTC
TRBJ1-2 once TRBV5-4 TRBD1 CASSLDRQGNYGYTF TGTGCCAGCAGCTTGGACCGACAGGGGAACTATGGCTACACCTTC
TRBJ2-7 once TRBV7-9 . CASSSVASSEQYF TGTGCCAGCAGCTCTGTCGCGTCCTCCGAGCAGTACTTC
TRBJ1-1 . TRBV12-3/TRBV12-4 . CASGQKGSEAFF TGTGCCAGCGGCCAAAAAGGGTCTGAAGCTTTCTTT
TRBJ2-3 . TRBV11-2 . CASSLADTQYF TGTGCCAGCAGCTTAGCAGATACGCAGTATTTT
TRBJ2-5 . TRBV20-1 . CSASLETQYF TGCAGTGCTAGTCTGGAGACCCAGTACTTC
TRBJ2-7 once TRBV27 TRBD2 CASSLKREASYEQYF TGTGCCAGCAGTTTAAAGCGGGAGGCTTCCTACGAGCAGTACTTC
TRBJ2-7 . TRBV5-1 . CASSEQGLGEQYF TGCGCCAGCAGCGAACAGGGCCTGGGCGAGCAGTACTTC
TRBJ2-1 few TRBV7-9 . CASSLAGGNEQFF TGTGCCAGCAGCTTAGCAGGCGGCAATGAGCAGTTCTTC
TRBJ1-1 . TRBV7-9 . CASSPGRVNTEAFF TGTGCCAGCAGCCCCGGACGTGTGAACACTGAAGCTTTCTTT
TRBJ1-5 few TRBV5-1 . CASSPEGDSSNQPQHF TGCGCCAGCAGCCCGGAGGGGGACTCTAGCAATCAGCCCCAGCATTTT
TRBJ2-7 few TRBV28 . CASSSSNYEQYF TGTGCCAGCAGTAGTAGCAACTACGAGCAGTACTTC
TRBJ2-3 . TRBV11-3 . CASSAARAGEDLSDTQYF TGTGCCAGCAGCGCCGCCCGGGCAGGGGAAGACCTCTCAGATACGCAGTATTTT
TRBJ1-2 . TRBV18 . CASSPTGSGDPNYGYTF TGTGCCAGCTCACCAACAGGGAGCGGGGACCCTAACTATGGCTACACCTTC
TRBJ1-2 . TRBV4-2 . CASSQEGQALNYGYTF TGTGCCAGCAGCCAAGAGGGGCAGGCCCTCAACTATGGCTACACCTTC